A selection of T cell receptor beta chains follows, all from one sample in a study of vaccination and CD4 T cells after COVID-19. The antigens for these receptors are not known. TCRdb ran MiXCR on the PCR reads and lists one entry per CDR3 protein. This sample has over 3,500 distinct CDR3 sequences; over 20% occur once, and the top ten carry about 24%. Sequencing was carried out using CD4+ T cells from blood, cultured in vitro. The source of these receptors is a human donor who had recovered from COVID-19. Each CDR3 is given with its conserved first and last residue. The order of the fields is clone size, J gene, CDR3 length, V gene, D gene, CDR3 protein, CDR3 DNA. A D gene is named only where the DNA matches it firmly. Size tells how often a clone was seen (once, few, many) or the class of an expanded clone, and some rows leave it out.

clone size: few; J gene: TRBJ1-2; CDR3 length: 14; V gene: TRBV11-2; D gene: NA; CDR3 protein: CASSFNPQGYGYTF; CDR3 DNA: TGTGCCAGCAGCTTCAATCCACAGGGCTATGGCTACACCTTC
clone size: NA; J gene: TRBJ2-7; CDR3 length: 16; V gene: TRBV30; D gene: NA; CDR3 protein: CAWGRLGGRRPYEQYF; CDR3 DNA: TGTGCCTGGGGCCGCTTGGGGGGCCGAAGGCCCTACGAGCAGTACTTC
clone size: medium-sized; J gene: TRBJ2-7; CDR3 length: 14; V gene: TRBV11-2; D gene: TRBD1; CDR3 protein: CASSLQTGNYEQYF; CDR3 DNA: TGTGCCAGCAGCCTCCAGACAGGGAACTACGAGCAGTACTTC
clone size: few; J gene: TRBJ1-3; CDR3 length: 16; V gene: TRBV24-1; D gene: TRBD1; CDR3 protein: CATSGGDRSSGNTIYF; CDR3 DNA: TGTGCCACCAGCGGGGGGGACAGGAGCTCTGGAAACACCATATATTTT
clone size: few; J gene: TRBJ2-5; CDR3 length: 13; V gene: TRBV5-4; D gene: TRBD1; CDR3 protein: CASTVTGGETQYF; CDR3 DNA: TGTGCCAGCACCGTGACAGGGGGAGAGACCCAGTACTTC
clone size: NA; J gene: TRBJ2-2; CDR3 length: 16; V gene: TRBV12-3/TRBV12-4; D gene: NA; CDR3 protein: CASSSKRPANTGELFF; CDR3 DNA: TGTGCCAGCAGTTCCAAGCGGCCTGCGAACACCGGGGAGCTGTTTTTT
clone size: NA; J gene: TRBJ1-5; CDR3 length: 13; V gene: TRBV18; D gene: NA; CDR3 protein: CASSAGRQWPQHF; CDR3 DNA: TGTGCCAGCTCAGCAGGGCGACAATGGCCCCAGCATTTT
clone size: NA; J gene: TRBJ2-1; CDR3 length: 14; V gene: TRBV2; D gene: NA; CDR3 protein: CASSSGGLEGEQFF; CDR3 DNA: TGTGCCAGCAGTTCCGGGGGGCTAGAAGGTGAGCAGTTCTTC
clone size: NA; J gene: TRBJ2-7; CDR3 length: 16; V gene: TRBV6-1; D gene: TRBD2; CDR3 protein: CASSPPSGGGSYEQYF; CDR3 DNA: TGTGCCAGCAGCCCCCCCTCAGGCGGGGGGAGCTACGAGCAGTACTTC
clone size: NA; J gene: TRBJ1-3; CDR3 length: 18; V gene: TRBV6-1; D gene: NA; CDR3 protein: CASSATIMGGFSGNTIYF; CDR3 DNA: TGTGCCAGCAGTGCCACTATCATGGGGGGTTTCTCTGGAAACACCATATATTTT
clone size: NA; J gene: TRBJ1-1; CDR3 length: 17; V gene: TRBV2; D gene: NA; CDR3 protein: CASSGWERERRNTEAFF; CDR3 DNA: TGTGCCAGCAGCGGGTGGGAGAGGGAGAGGAGGAACACTGAAGCTTTCTTT
clone size: NA; J gene: TRBJ1-2; CDR3 length: 14; V gene: TRBV29-1; D gene: NA; CDR3 protein: CSVRNGGNDYGYTF; CDR3 DNA: TGCAGCGTTCGGAACGGGGGGAATGACTATGGCTACACCTTC
clone size: NA; J gene: TRBJ2-7; CDR3 length: 14; V gene: TRBV5-8; D gene: NA; CDR3 protein: CASSARLWRGEQYF; CDR3 DNA: TGTGCCAGCAGCGCGCGGTTATGGAGGGGAGAGCAGTACTTC
clone size: medium-sized; J gene: TRBJ1-1; CDR3 length: 13; V gene: TRBV20-1; D gene: NA; CDR3 protein: CSARVSVNTEAFF; CDR3 DNA: TGCAGTGCTAGAGTCTCAGTGAACACTGAAGCTTTCTTT
clone size: NA; J gene: TRBJ1-4; CDR3 length: 15; V gene: TRBV15; D gene: NA; CDR3 protein: CATNADRATNEKLFF; CDR3 DNA: TGTGCCACCAACGCCGACAGAGCAACTAATGAAAAACTGTTTTTT
clone size: once; J gene: TRBJ2-1; CDR3 length: 17; V gene: TRBV11-2; D gene: TRBD2; CDR3 protein: CASSRGGGTSRLEEQFF; CDR3 DNA: TGTGCCAGCAGCCGTGGAGGGGGGACTAGCCGGTTAGAAGAGCAGTTCTTC
clone size: NA; J gene: TRBJ1-1; CDR3 length: 14; V gene: TRBV11-2; D gene: NA; CDR3 protein: CASSLHRDVTEAFF; CDR3 DNA: TGTGCCAGCAGCTTGCACAGGGATGTAACTGAAGCTTTCTTT
clone size: NA; J gene: TRBJ1-2; CDR3 length: 16; V gene: TRBV21-1; D gene: NA; CDR3 protein: CASSPRRGGLNYGYTF; CDR3 DNA: TGTGCCAGCAGCCCCCGGAGGGGGGGGCTCAACTATGGCTACACCTTC
clone size: NA; J gene: TRBJ1-3; CDR3 length: 15; V gene: TRBV6-1; D gene: NA; CDR3 protein: CASSANRVGWDTIYF; CDR3 DNA: TGTGCCAGCAGTGCAAACAGGGTGGGATGGGATACCATATATTTT
clone size: few; J gene: TRBJ1-1; CDR3 length: 13; V gene: TRBV2; D gene: TRBD1; CDR3 protein: CASRTGMNTEAFF; CDR3 DNA: TGTGCCAGCAGGACAGGGATGAACACTGAAGCTTTCTTT
clone size: NA; J gene: TRBJ1-5; CDR3 length: 15; V gene: TRBV27; D gene: NA; CDR3 protein: CASSSAEGGNQPQHF; CDR3 DNA: TGTGCCAGCAGTTCAGCCGAGGGAGGCAATCAGCCCCAGCATTTT
clone size: few; J gene: TRBJ1-1; CDR3 length: 17; V gene: TRBV19; D gene: NA; CDR3 protein: CASEKGWGIFANTEAFF; CDR3 DNA: TGTGCCAGTGAGAAGGGGTGGGGAATTTTTGCCAACACTGAAGCTTTCTTT
clone size: few; J gene: TRBJ2-6; CDR3 length: 15; V gene: TRBV7-9; D gene: NA; CDR3 protein: CASSYDTSGANVLTF; CDR3 DNA: TGTGCCAGCAGCTACGACACTTCTGGGGCCAACGTCCTGACTTTC
clone size: NA; J gene: TRBJ1-2; CDR3 length: 15; V gene: TRBV5-6; D gene: TRBD1; CDR3 protein: CASSPRTGGIYGYTF; CDR3 DNA: TGTGCCAGCAGCCCGAGGACAGGGGGCATTTATGGCTACACCTTC
clone size: few; J gene: TRBJ2-3; CDR3 length: 16; V gene: TRBV5-1; D gene: TRBD2; CDR3 protein: CASSLVGSGVTDTQYF; CDR3 DNA: TGCGCCAGCAGCTTGGTTGGTAGCGGGGTGACAGATACGCAGTATTTT
clone size: medium-sized; J gene: TRBJ1-2; CDR3 length: 14; V gene: TRBV18; D gene: NA; CDR3 protein: CASSPDSRRGGYTF; CDR3 DNA: TGTGCCAGCTCACCGGACAGCCGGCGGGGTGGCTACACCTTC
clone size: few; J gene: TRBJ1-1; CDR3 length: 13; V gene: TRBV10-3; D gene: NA; CDR3 protein: CAMQVRQDTEAFF; CDR3 DNA: TGTGCCATGCAGGTCAGGCAGGACACTGAAGCTTTCTTT
clone size: few; J gene: TRBJ1-2; CDR3 length: 15; V gene: TRBV18; D gene: NA; CDR3 protein: CASSPREGANYGYTF; CDR3 DNA: TGTGCCAGCTCACCACGGGAAGGGGCCAACTATGGCTACACCTTC
clone size: NA; J gene: TRBJ2-3; CDR3 length: 14; V gene: TRBV5-1; D gene: NA; CDR3 protein: CASTATSTTDTQYF; CDR3 DNA: TGCGCCAGCACGGCGACGTCGACCACAGATACGCAGTATTTT